This is a list of T cell receptor beta chains from one sample in a study of molecular identifiers for immune sequencing clone quantification. TCRdb independently ran MiXCR on the PCR reads; one entry per CDR3 protein. The sample consists of approximately 590,000 distinct CDR3 sequences, approximately 24% of them appearing once. The sequencing input was naive CD8+ T cells from blood, with Jurkat cell RNA spiked in. The receptors shown here come from a human donor in good health. Some libraries in this study had Jurkat cell RNA spiked in. Both conserved end residues are part of each CDR3. The D gene is left open where the match is weak. Part of the rows lack a size; the others show once, few, many or a class for expanded clones.

TGTGCCAGCAGCCAAGCCTGGAGGGGCACAGATACGCAGTATTTT,CASSQAWRGTDTQYF,-,-,TRBJ2-3,TRBV3-1
TGTGCCAGCAGCGCCCCTCATTCTGGGGCCAACGTCCTGACTTTC,CASSAPHSGANVLTF,many,-,TRBJ2-6,TRBV7-9
TGTGCCAGCAGTTTCGGGGACGAGTATGGCTACACCTTC,CASSFGDEYGYTF,-,-,TRBJ1-2,TRBV12-3/TRBV12-4
TGCAGTGCCCCTAGTCCCCAGGGGGTACAAGCAGATGCGCAGTATTTT,CSAPSPQGVQADAQYF,-,TRBD1,TRBJ2-3,TRBV20-1
TGCAGTGCTAGAGATCCGGACAGGGAAGGAAACACCATATATTTT,CSARDPDREGNTIYF,few,TRBD1,TRBJ1-3,TRBV20-1
TGTGCTAGTGGTTTGGTAAAGGGCACCCAGTACTTC,CASGLVKGTQYF,many,-,TRBJ2-7,TRBV12-5
TGTGCCAGCAGTCACGGGGGAACCGGGGAGCTGTTTTTT,CASSHGGTGELFF,many,-,TRBJ2-2,TRBV6-5
TGTGCCAGCAGTCCCGGGGGGGGGATTAGCTCCTACGAGCAGTACTTC,CASSPGGGISSYEQYF,-,TRBD2,TRBJ2-7,TRBV27
TGTGCCAGCAGCTTAAACACAGGGTCCTACAATGAGCAGTTCTTC,CASSLNTGSYNEQFF,many,-,TRBJ2-1,TRBV7-9
TGTGCCAGCAGTGAGGGTGCAGGGCCTAGCACAGATACGCAGTATTTT,CASSEGAGPSTDTQYF,many,-,TRBJ2-3,TRBV2
TGTGCCAGCAGTTACCTTCGCTACGAGCAGTACTTC,CASSYLRYEQYF,-,-,TRBJ2-7,TRBV6-2/TRBV6-3
TGTGCCAGCAGACCCTCTCGGGCCTCCACAGATACGCAGTATTTT,CASRPSRASTDTQYF,-,-,TRBJ2-3,TRBV27
TGTGCCAGTAGCGCAGACTCAGGGGGATGGACTGAAGCTTTCTTT,CASSADSGGWTEAFF,-,TRBD1,TRBJ1-1,TRBV19
TGCGCCAGCAGCCAAGATCGGGACCCTTGGGGCAATCAGCCCCAGCATTTT,CASSQDRDPWGNQPQHF,many,-,TRBJ1-5,TRBV4-3
TGTGCCAGCAGTTTTCCTAGCCTGACCACAGATACGCAGTATTTT,CASSFPSLTTDTQYF,-,-,TRBJ2-3,TRBV12-3/TRBV12-4
TGTGCCAGCAGCCCCGGAGGGAATAATTCACCCCTCCACTTT,CASSPGGNNSPLHF,-,-,TRBJ1-6,TRBV13
TGCGCCAGCAGCTTGGATCCCCCGGATCGGCTAGCGGGAGACAATGAGCAGTTCTTC,CASSLDPPDRLAGDNEQFF,few,TRBD2,TRBJ2-1,TRBV5-1
TGTGCCAGCAGCTTAACCGCGGGACTTGACAATGAGCAGTTCTTC,CASSLTAGLDNEQFF,-,-,TRBJ2-1,TRBV7-3
TGCGCCAGCAGCCAACGCTTCGGACAGATTAGCAATCAGCCCCAGCATTTT,CASSQRFGQISNQPQHF,few,-,TRBJ1-5,TRBV4-1
TGCAGTACCCAAGACTGGGAGGATTCCTACAATGAGCAGTTCTTC,CSTQDWEDSYNEQFF,few,-,TRBJ2-1,TRBV29-1
TGCGCCAGCAGCCAAGAATTAACTCTAACCGGGGCGCTGTTTTTT,CASSQELTLTGALFF,-,-,TRBJ2-2,TRBV4-3
TGTGCCAGCAGTTTAAGTAGATACGGAGTAGAGCAGTACTTC,CASSLSRYGVEQYF,few,-,TRBJ2-7,TRBV28
TGCAGTGCTAGAGATGGGGGAGTCGGTAGCAATCAGCCCCAGCATTTT,CSARDGGVGSNQPQHF,-,-,TRBJ1-5,TRBV20-1
TGTGCCAGCAGCTTTGGTATAGGCTACGAGCAGTACTTC,CASSFGIGYEQYF,few,-,TRBJ2-7,TRBV5-5
TGTGCCAGCAGTCTCTGGACTAGCGGGAGCACAGATACGCAGTATTTT,CASSLWTSGSTDTQYF,many,TRBD2,TRBJ2-3,TRBV6-5
TGTGCCAGCAGCCCCGGGGGGCAGGGTCAACACGAGCAGTACTTC,CASSPGGQGQHEQYF,-,-,TRBJ2-7,TRBV13
TGTGCCAGCAGCTTCTTGGACTACGAGCAGTACTTC,CASSFLDYEQYF,many,-,TRBJ2-7,TRBV7-2